These 5 T cell receptor beta chains originate from one sample sequenced in a study of OX40 agonist ivuxolimab in advanced cancers. Sequenced by immunoSEQ multiplex PCR; TCRdb stores in-frame clones only, minus some. The sample consists of 60,000 to 70,000 clones, nearly 90% of them appearing once. Sequenced material: CD4+ or CD8+ T cells sorted from blood, taken in a trial of the OX40 agonist ivuxolimab. The receptors shown here come from an adult with an advanced solid tumor such as melanoma, head and neck, liver or kidney cancer.

This clone appeared once. The V call is TRBV7-2, the J call TRBJ1-1, with D possibly matching TRBD1 (5 bases). The length of the CDR3 is 13 residues. CDR1 and CDR2 (germline): SGHTA, FQGNSA. Trimming pared 1 base from V and 6 bases from J, leaving 9 bases between. The CDR3 loop reads CASSLDYRSEAFF. For the CDR3, the DNA is TGTGCCAGCAGCTTAGATTACAGGTCTGAAGCTTTCTTT.

The chain recombines TRBV5-1 with TRBJ2-1; D remains ambiguous. Trimming took off 5 bases at V and 0 bases at J, with 18 bases between the two ends. Germline V lookup: CDR1 SGHRS, CDR2 YFSETQ. This CDR3 is 17 amino acids long. CDR3: CASRLPLSRNSYNEQFF. CDR3 nucleotides: TGCGCCAGCAGGCTACCCCTCAGCAGGAACTCCTACAATGAGCAGTTCTTC.

The J gene is TRBJ2-3, the V gene TRBV28; 9 nucleotides align to TRBD1. V lost 4 bases, J lost 8 bases, and 10 bases stayed unmatched. Looked up from germline, CDR1 is MDHEN and CDR2 is SYDVKM. CDR3 length equals 15 residues. Written as DNA, the CDR3 is TGTGCCAGCAGTTCGACAGGGGGGATTTATGGTACGCAGTATTTT. Translated: CASSSTGGIYGTQYF.

The V call is TRBV6-5, the J call TRBJ2-5; possibly TRBD1 for D (6 bases). The CDR3 is 12 amino acids. Germline values: CDR1 MNHEY, CDR2 SVGAGI. Deletions cut 7 bases from V and 7 bases from J, with 13 bases between. The CDR3 sequence is CASTDRIGTQYF. Written as DNA, the CDR3 is TGTGCCAGCACCGACAGGATCGGGACCCAGTACTTC.

Relative to its sample, this clone is medium-sized. This chain joins TRBV7-9 and TRBJ2-7; D ambiguous. V was shortened by 3 bases and J by 3 bases, with 15 bases between the two germline ends. This CDR3 is built from 15 residues. Looked up from germline, CDR1 is SEHNR and CDR2 is FQNEAQ (reference sequence). CDR3 amino acids: CASSFEQQNIYEQYF. In DNA form, the CDR3 reads TGTGCCAGCAGCTTTGAACAGCAGAATATCTACGAGCAGTACTTC.